This is a list of T cell receptor beta chains from one sample in a study of blood T cell repertoires in COVID-19. Produced via immunoSEQ multiplex PCR; TCRdb's table is partial and in-frame only. The sample holds roughly 200,000 clones; roughly 89% are singletons and the top ten take 5.5% to 7.5%. What was sequenced was peripheral blood. The receptors derive from a man aged 40-55 years with acute or convalescent COVID-19. CDR3s include the opening cysteine and the closing phenylalanine or tryptophan. Each record gives: D gene, J gene, CDR3 length, clone size, V gene, CDR3 protein, CDR3 DNA. A D gene is named only where the DNA matches it firmly. Size is stated for part of the rows, as once, few or many counts, or as a class when the clone is expanded.

TRBD1,TRBJ2-3,14,.,TRBV7-9,CASSLLQGTDTQYF,TGTGCCAGCAGCTTACTACAGGGGACAGATACGCAGTATTTT
TRBD1,TRBJ2-1,16,.,TRBV27,CASSLPSGTGYNEQFF,TGTGCCAGCAGTTTACCCTCCGGGACAGGGTACAATGAGCAGTTCTTC
.,TRBJ2-5,15,.,TRBV7-2,CASRGKGGGIETQYF,TGTGCCAGCCGCGGGAAAGGGGGCGGGATAGAGACCCAGTACTTC
TRBD1,TRBJ1-2,13,.,TRBV30,CAWKFYRGYGYTF,TGTGCCTGGAAATTTTACAGGGGGTATGGCTACACCTTC
TRBD1,TRBJ2-7,14,.,TRBV7-2,CASSRDRNLKEQYF,TGTGCCAGCAGCCGGGACAGGAACCTTAAGGAGCAGTACTTC
.,TRBJ1-2,14,.,TRBV10-3,CAISERRGDYGYTF,TGTGCCATCAGTGAGAGGCGCGGGGACTATGGCTACACCTTC
.,TRBJ1-3,15,.,TRBV15,CATSSPDSSGNTIYF,TGTGCCACCAGCTCACCCGACAGCAGTGGAAACACCATATATTTT
TRBD1,TRBJ1-2,14,.,TRBV2,CASRGTGEGYGYTF,TGTGCCAGCAGGGGGACAGGGGAGGGCTATGGCTACACCTTC
.,TRBJ1-1,12,.,TRBV5-8,CASSLRQPEAFF,TGTGCCAGCAGCTTACGACAGCCTGAAGCTTTCTTT
.,TRBJ1-5,15,.,TRBV6-1,CASSEASRPNQPQHF,TGTGCCAGCAGTGAAGCTTCGCGGCCTAATCAGCCCCAGCATTTT
.,TRBJ1-5,11,.,TRBV18,CASSPGQPQHF,TGTGCCAGCTCACCCGGTCAGCCCCAGCATTTT
TRBD1,TRBJ2-7,14,.,TRBV2,CASSGQGTSYEQYF,TGTGCCAGCAGCGGACAGGGAACCTCCTACGAGCAGTACTTC
.,TRBJ1-4,15,few,TRBV5-6,CASSNTGMAGEKLFF,TGTGCCAGCAGCAACACAGGGATGGCGGGTGAAAAACTGTTTTTT
.,TRBJ2-5,14,.,TRBV18,CASSHTGYDETQYF,TGTGCCAGCTCACACACAGGGTATGACGAGACCCAGTACTTC
TRBD2,TRBJ2-3,17,.,TRBV13,CASSLRTSGGRTDTQYF,TGTGCCAGCAGCTTGAGGACTAGCGGGGGCCGCACAGATACGCAGTATTTT
.,TRBJ2-1,12,once,TRBV6-5,CASSPRGLEQFF,TGTGCCAGCAGTCCTAGGGGCCTTGAGCAGTTCTTC
TRBD2,TRBJ2-1,16,.,TRBV29-1,CSVATSGGLSYNEQFF,TGCAGCGTCGCGACTAGCGGGGGGCTCTCCTACAATGAGCAGTTCTTC
.,TRBJ1-2,13,.,TRBV12-3/TRBV12-4,CASSFPGKYGYTF,TGTGCCAGCAGTTTCCCGGGGAAATATGGCTACACCTTC
.,TRBJ2-2,16,.,TRBV19,CASSNRMRGDTGELFF,TGTGCCAGTAGCAACAGGATGCGGGGAGACACCGGGGAGCTGTTTTTT
.,TRBJ2-2,13,.,TRBV2,CASKGGITGELFF,TGTGCCAGCAAAGGGGGTATCACCGGGGAGCTGTTTTTT
TRBD2,TRBJ2-1,18,.,TRBV4-1,CASSQDPPPAGAYNEQFF,TGCGCCAGCAGCCAAGACCCCCCTCCAGCGGGGGCCTACAATGAGCAGTTCTTC
TRBD1,TRBJ2-1,14,.,TRBV6-5,CAAPPRDRVNEQFF,TGTGCCGCCCCGCCCCGGGACAGGGTCAATGAGCAGTTCTTC
.,TRBJ2-3,14,.,TRBV11-3,CASSSGSRTDTQYF,TGTGCCAGCAGCTCGGGATCTCGCACAGATACGCAGTATTTT
TRBD1,TRBJ1-3,17,few,TRBV4-1,CASSQHWDRGEGNTIYF,TGCGCCAGCAGCCAGCATTGGGACAGGGGCGAGGGAAACACCATATATTTT
TRBD1,TRBJ2-2,15,.,TRBV19,CASRQWTGPGGELFF,TGTGCCAGTAGACAATGGACAGGGCCGGGCGGGGAGCTGTTTTTT
.,TRBJ2-7,14,.,TRBV7-2,CASSSDTVRDEQYF,TGTGCCAGCAGCTCAGACACGGTGAGGGACGAGCAGTACTTC
TRBD1,TRBJ2-4,16,.,TRBV6-2/TRBV6-3,CASSPRGQGEVNIQYF,TGTGCCAGCAGTCCCCGCGGACAGGGGGAAGTGAACATTCAGTACTTC
.,TRBJ2-2,14,.,TRBV14,CASSQLLDTGELFF,TGTGCCAGCAGCCAACTCCTCGACACCGGGGAGCTGTTTTTT
.,TRBJ2-3,13,.,TRBV11-3,CASSLGTGDTQYF,TGTGCCAGCAGCTTAGGTACGGGGGATACGCAGTATTTT
.,TRBJ1-1,13,.,TRBV7-2,CASSLVVGADAFF,TGTGCCAGCAGCTTAGTGGTTGGGGCTGACGCTTTCTTT
.,TRBJ1-5,15,.,TRBV30,CAWSPGWDSNQPQHF,TGTGCCTGGTCCCCGGGGTGGGATAGCAATCAGCCCCAGCATTTT
TRBD2,TRBJ2-1,15,once,TRBV18,CASSPTSGGPNEQFF,TGTGCCAGCTCACCGACTAGCGGGGGCCCGAATGAGCAGTTCTTC
TRBD2,TRBJ2-3,17,.,TRBV6-2/TRBV6-3,CASSYSSGLASTDTQYF,TGTGCCAGCAGTTACTCCTCTGGACTAGCTAGCACAGATACGCAGTATTTT
.,TRBJ1-2,22,.,TRBV10-3,CAISEKDSAERTTRAHLGGYTF,TGTGCCATCAGTGAAAAGGACAGTGCAGAAAGGACAACTAGGGCGCATCTTGGCGGCTACACCTTC
.,TRBJ2-5,12,.,TRBV6-2/TRBV6-3,CASSYFGGTQYF,TGTGCCAGCAGTTATTTTGGCGGGACCCAGTACTTC